Following are 21 T cell receptor beta chains from one sample sequenced in a study of cytomegalovirus exposure and HLA in healthy donors. Researchers ran the PCR with 60 Vbeta and 13 Jbeta primers. Assay used: immunoSEQ multiplex PCR; TCRdb lists only in-frame clones, some missing. Of around 200,000 clones in the sample, 80% were seen once. Specimen: PBMCs. The receptors come from a man aged 40-49 years in good health and CMV-seropositive.

V gene TRBV10-3 combines with J gene TRBJ1-1; D may be TRBD1 (5 bases). CDR3 size: 14 residues. CDR1 is ENHRY and CDR2 is SYGVKD in the germline V gene. Trimming cost V 5 bases and J 1 base, with 11 bases left between them. In DNA form, the CDR3 reads TGTGCCATCAGTATACCGGGGGGGAACACTGAAGCTTTCTTT. It specifies CAISIPGGNTEAFF.

The V and J genes are TRBV5-1 and TRBJ2-5; weak D call: TRBD2 (6 bases). CDR3 size: 14 residues. From germline, CDR1 is SGHRS and CDR2 YFSETQ. Trimming cost V 3 bases and J 4 bases, with 13 bases left between them. The CDR3 region has the DNA TGCGCCAGCAGCTCGGGAGTGGGAGGAGAGACCCAGTACTTC. Amino acid sequence: CASSSGVGGETQYF.

This chain connects TRBV18 to TRBJ2-7, with TRBD1 matching 7 bases. V was pared by 3 bases and J by 2 bases, with 4 bases of the junction left unmatched. This CDR3 is built from 14 residues. CDR1 KGHSH and CDR2 LQKENI come from the germline V gene. CDR3 nucleotide sequence: TGTGCCAGCTCACCCTCGGGACAGACCTACGAGCAGTACTTC. It is translated as CASSPSGQTYEQYF.

This clone was seen a single time. J is TRBJ2-5 and V is TRBV7-6, with 9 nucleotides matching TRBD2. In germline, CDR1 is SGHVS, CDR2 FNYEAQ. The CDR3 spans 14 residues. The V segment lost 5 bases and the J segment 5 bases; nucleotides outside the gene matches: 6. The DNA for the CDR3 is TGTGCCAGCAGCCGAAGCGGGGGGCGGGAGACCCAGTACTTC. The encoded protein is CASSRSGGRETQYF.

This sequence joins TRBV19 and TRBJ1-2; D remains unclear. Germline V gene lookup returns CDR1 LNHDA and CDR2 SQIVND (reference sequence). The CDR3 spans 11 residues. Trimming cost V 3 bases and J 6 bases, with 5 bases left between them. The CDR3 loop is CASSIGDGYTF. CDR3 DNA sequence: TGTGCCAGTAGTATCGGTGATGGCTACACCTTC.

Worth noting for this clone: The same CDR3 is also encoded by other DNA sequences in this sample. The chain carries TRBV9 and TRBJ1-1; 7 bases are shared with TRBD1. CDR1 and CDR2 (germline): SGDLS, YYNGEE. V shed 0 bases, J shed 5 bases, and the junction held 1 base outside the gene matches. This CDR3 is 13 amino acids long. CDR3 sequence (DNA): TGTGCCAGCAGCGTAGGGGGACAGACTGAAGCTTTCTTT. It encodes CASSVGGQTEAFF.

The chain employs TRBV30 and TRBJ1-1; no reliable D call. CDR1 GTSNPN and CDR2 SVGIG come from the germline V gene (reference sequence). Trimming cost V 0 bases and J 4 bases, with 6 bases left between them. The CDR3 is 12 residues long. CDR3 protein: CAWSVSGTEAFF. The CDR3 DNA reads TGTGCCTGGAGTGTCTCGGGCACTGAAGCTTTCTTT.

This clone has a handful of counts. The chain carries TRBV5-4 and TRBJ2-7, with 9 bases fitting TRBD1. V trimming: 2 bases; J trimming: 4 bases; junction bases outside the gene matches: 7. The germline V gene has CDR1 SGHNT and CDR2 YYREEE (reference sequence). This CDR3 has 15 residues. CDR3: CASSFPGTGQYEQYF. Written as DNA, the CDR3 is TGTGCCAGCAGCTTCCCCGGGACAGGGCAATACGAGCAGTACTTC.

V is TRBV2 and J is TRBJ1-1, with D possibly being TRBD1 (6 bases). Trimming took off 5 bases at V and 8 bases at J, with 12 bases between the two ends. Germline-derived CDR1 and CDR2 are SNHLY and FYNNEI. CDR3 length: 12 amino acids. The CDR3 bases are TGTGCCAGCAGTCGAGACAGGCTCGAAGCTTTCTTT. Residues: CASSRDRLEAFF.

This chain links TRBV7-9 with TRBJ2-2; D not certain. Trimming shortened V by 1 base and J by 5 bases, and 11 bases separated the two germline ends. Germline V gene sequence: CDR1 SEHNR, CDR2 FQNEAQ (reference sequence). The CDR3 runs 15 residues. The CDR3 DNA is TGTGCCAGCAGCTTAGTTGGCACATTGACCGGGGAGCTGTTTTTT. This translates into CASSLVGTLTGELFF.

The J gene is TRBJ1-4, the V gene TRBV6-1; a weak D match, TRBD1 (5 bases). CDR1 is MNHNS, CDR2 SASEGT, per germline. This CDR3 is 15 amino acids long. Trimming left V 3 bases short and J 8 bases short, with 16 bases between. CDR3 protein: CASSDVGQRYEKLFF. The CDR3 nucleotides are TGTGCCAGCAGTGACGTGGGGCAGAGGTACGAAAAACTGTTTTTT.

About this clone itself: Sequence at one end of the junction differs from germline and may be a read error. This chain uses TRBV7-6 with TRBJ1-1; possible D gene TRBD1, 5 bases. From germline, CDR1 is SGHVS and CDR2 FNYEAQ. CDR3 size: 14 residues. CDR3 coding DNA: TGTGCCGGCAGCTTAGGCAGGGTCAACACTGAAGCTTTCTTT. This sequence encodes CAGSLGRVNTEAFF.

The chain uses TRBV10-3 and TRBJ2-5; 7 nucleotides line up with TRBD1. The germline V gene encodes CDR1 ENHRY and CDR2 SYGVKD. This CDR3 is 12 amino acids long. V gave up 10 bases and J gave up 4 bases; unmatched junction bases: 6. In DNA form, the CDR3 reads TGTGCCACCAGACAGGGATCAGAGACCCAGTACTTC. It specifies CATRQGSETQYF.

This chain joins TRBV7-2 and TRBJ2-5, with 7 nucleotides matching TRBD2. Trimming took 5 bases from V and 2 from J; bases not matched to a gene: 5. Germline CDR1 reads SGHTA; CDR2 reads FQGNSA. This CDR3 comprises 14 residues. DNA for the CDR3: TGTGCCAGCAGCCCTAGGCGGGGGCAAGAGACCCAGTACTTC. This sequence encodes CASSPRRGQETQYF. Based on the CDR3 plus reference TRBV7-2 and TRBJ2-5, the full variable domain is GAGVSQSPSNKVTEKGKDVELRCDPISGHTALYWYRQSLGQGLEFLIYFQGNSAPDKSGLPSDRFSAERTGGSVSTLTIQRTQQEDSAVYLCASSPRRGQETQYFGPGTRLLVL.

This chain connects TRBV27 to TRBJ2-2; a weak D match, TRBD1 (6 bases). V shed 4 bases and J shed 6 bases, with 15 bases lying between them. The CDR3 is made up of 15 amino acids. CDR1 is MNHEY and CDR2 is SMNVEV in the germline V gene (reference sequence). This CDR3 is CASSSSPGVPGELFF. DNA for the CDR3: TGTGCCAGCAGTTCCTCGCCAGGGGTTCCCGGGGAGCTGTTTTTT.

The chain joins TRBV7-9 to TRBJ2-7, with TRBD2 identical over 8 bases. Trimming removed 4 bases from V and 0 bases from J; junction bases left unmatched: 8. Germline CDR1 and CDR2: SEHNR and FQNEAQ (reference sequence). The CDR3 has 16 amino acids. The CDR3 region is CASSWETSEDSYEQYF. CDR3 bases: TGTGCCAGCAGCTGGGAGACTAGCGAGGACTCCTACGAGCAGTACTTC.

This clone appeared a single time. The J gene is TRBJ1-6, the V gene TRBV7-3; TRBD1 agrees at 8 bases. Trimming cost V 5 bases and J 10 bases; bases outside gene matches: 10. Germline V gene sequence: CDR1 SGHTA, CDR2 FQGTGA. The CDR3 has 15 amino acids. CDR3 residues: CASSPRQGRKSPLHF. The CDR3 bases are TGTGCCAGCAGCCCCAGACAGGGGAGGAAATCACCCCTCCACTTT.

This clone has just a few counts. The chain recombines TRBV5-6 with TRBJ2-6; D uncertain. The V end lost 6 bases, the J end lost 4 bases, and 14 bases lay between the germline ends. The germline CDR1 and CDR2 sequences are SGHDT and YYEEEE. There are 15 residues in the CDR3. CDR3 DNA: TGTGCCAGCACCGTACCAGGTTCGGGGGCCAACGTCCTGACTTTC. Its protein is CASTVPGSGANVLTF.

This sequence joins TRBV7-9 and TRBJ2-7, with 7 bases identical to TRBD1. Germline loops: CDR1 SEHNR, CDR2 FQNEAQ (reference sequence). The CDR3 spans 14 residues. V lost 1 base, J lost 2 bases, and 2 bases stayed unmatched. The CDR3 DNA reads TGTGCCAGCAGCTTAGTGGGACAGCCCTACGAGCAGTACTTC. Residues: CASSLVGQPYEQYF.

The CDR3 nucleotides read TGTGCCAGTAGTTTCGGGGGGGCCGAAGAGACCCAGTACTTC. Protein: CASSFGGAEETQYF. The chain uses TRBV19 and TRBJ2-5, with 8 nucleotides matching TRBD2. Germline CDR1 LNHDA, CDR2 SQIVND (reference sequence). This CDR3 is 14 amino acids long. Trimming cost V 5 bases and J 3 bases; bases outside gene matches: 5.

To note about this clone: At the DNA level, this CDR3 is encoded by other sequences in the same sample as well. V and J are TRBV28 and TRBJ2-5, with 8 bases aligning to TRBD1. Germline CDR1 MDHEN, CDR2 SYDVKM. V was pared by 2 bases and J by 5 bases, with 7 bases of the junction left unmatched. The CDR3 runs 15 residues. The CDR3 loop reads CASSLSTGGPETQYF. CDR3 nucleotide sequence: TGTGCCAGCAGTTTAAGTACAGGGGGGCCGGAGACCCAGTACTTC.